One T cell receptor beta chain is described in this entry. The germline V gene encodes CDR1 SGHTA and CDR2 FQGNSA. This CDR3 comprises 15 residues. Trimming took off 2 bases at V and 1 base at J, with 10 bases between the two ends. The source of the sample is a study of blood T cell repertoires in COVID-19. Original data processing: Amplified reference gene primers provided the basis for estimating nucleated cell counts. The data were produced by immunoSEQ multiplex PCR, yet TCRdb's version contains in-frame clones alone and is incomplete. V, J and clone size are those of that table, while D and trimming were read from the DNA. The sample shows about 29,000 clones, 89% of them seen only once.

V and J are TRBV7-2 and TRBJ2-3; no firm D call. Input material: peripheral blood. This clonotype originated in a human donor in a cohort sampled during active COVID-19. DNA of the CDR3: TGTGCCAGCAGCTTAATGGCCTTTGGCACAGATACGCAGTATTTT. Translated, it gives CASSLMAFGTDTQYF.